The next 28 T cell receptor beta chains were all read from a single sample in a study of vaccination effects on CD4 cells after COVID-19. Their target antigens are unknown. Within the ViraFEST assay, antigen-specific CD4+ T cells underwent expansion with viral peptide pools prior to sequencing. Around day 10 of culture, CD4+ T cells were separated out. Profiling relied on immunoSEQ multiplex PCR, and the TCRdb table lists in-frame clones only, not all of them. This table has 45,000 to 65,000 clones, roughly 80% appearing once. The input for sequencing was CD4+ T cells from PBMCs cultured with HCoV-229E spike peptides, taken before COVID-19 vaccination. These receptors were obtained from a human donor who received a COVID-19 vaccine.

This clone was recorded a few times. V is TRBV6-5 and J is TRBJ2-5, with TRBD2 identical over 10 bases. The germline V gene encodes CDR1 MNHEY and CDR2 SVGAGI. The CDR3 spans 13 residues. Trimming at V came to 7 bases and at J to 2 bases, leaving 1 base not matched to a gene. DNA of the CDR3: TGTGCCAGCAAGCGGGGGGGTCAAGAGACCCAGTACTTC. Translating gives CASKRGGQETQYF.

The chain combines TRBV19 with TRBJ1-5, with D possibly being TRBD1 (6 bases). V lost 4 bases and J 5 bases, leaving 18 bases between the germline ends. Germline lookup yields CDR1 LNHDA and CDR2 SQIVND (reference sequence). The CDR3 totals 16 residues. The CDR3 spells CASSTPRAGADQPQHF. For the CDR3, the DNA is TGTGCCAGTAGTACTCCCCGGGCGGGGGCCGATCAGCCCCAGCATTTT.

The chain couples TRBV30 to TRBJ1-3; tentative D call: TRBD1 (5 bases). The CDR3 extends over 15 amino acids. The V gene lost 1 base and the J gene lost 0 bases, with 10 bases spanning the gap. Germline V gives CDR1 GTSNPN, CDR2 SVGIG (reference sequence). The CDR3 nucleotides read TGTGCCTGGAGTGACAAGACAGCCTCTGGAAACACCATATATTTT. It translates to CAWSDKTASGNTIYF.

The chain couples TRBV5-1 to TRBJ1-1; D remains unclear. V was cut by 6 bases and J by 3 bases, with 12 bases left in between. The CDR3 loop spans 13 amino acids. Per the germline V gene, CDR1 is SGHRS and CDR2 is YFSETQ. In nucleotides, the CDR3 is TGCGCCAGCATGAAGAGCACGGACACTGAAGCTTTCTTT. Protein: CASMKSTDTEAFF.

The chain employs TRBV7-3 and TRBJ1-2; 9 bases agree with TRBD1. The germline gives CDR1 SGHTA, CDR2 FQGTGA. Trimming cost V 5 bases and J 6 bases; bases outside gene matches: 4. This CDR3 region has 13 residues. The DNA for the CDR3 is TGTGCCAGCAGCATAAGACAGGGGGATGGCTACACCTTC. This translates into CASSIRQGDGYTF. The complete variable domain, with remaining parts taken from reference TRBV7-3 and TRBJ1-2, reads GAGVSQTPSNKVTEKGKYVELRCDPISGHTALYWYRQSLGQGPEFLIYFQGTGAADDSGLPNDRFFAVRPEGSVSTLKIQRTERGDSAVYLCASSIRQGDGYTFGSGTRLTVV.

The chain recombines TRBV5-1 with TRBJ2-3, with a possible D match to TRBD2 (5 bases). With 1 base removed from V and 3 bases from J, the gap between germline ends came to 9 bases. Germline assignment: CDR1 SGHRS and CDR2 YFSETQ. CDR3 length: 14 amino acids. Written as DNA, the CDR3 is TGCGCCAGCAGCTTGCGGGATTGGACAGATACGCAGTATTTT. It encodes CASSLRDWTDTQYF.

The V call is TRBV27, the J call TRBJ2-3, with 13 positions matching TRBD2. Germline lookup yields CDR1 MNHEY and CDR2 SMNVEV (reference sequence). With 6 bases clipped from V and 5 bases from J, the junction kept 17 bases outside the gene matches. This CDR3 has 19 residues. The CDR3 coding sequence is TGTGCCAGCAGCTGGGGGCGACTAGCGGGGGGCGGGATAAGAGATACGCAGTATTTT. This codes for CASSWGRLAGGGIRDTQYF.

The V and J genes are TRBV5-1 and TRBJ2-5, with D tentatively TRBD1 (5 bases). V was shortened by 0 bases and J by 3 bases, with 12 bases between the two germline ends. CDR3 length: 15 amino acids. Germline V gene lookup returns CDR1 SGHRS and CDR2 YFSETQ. CDR3 coding DNA: TGCGCCAGCAGCTTGGGTCAGGGTGGTAAAGAGACCCAGTACTTC. This sequence encodes CASSLGQGGKETQYF.

This clone has just one count. The CDR3 DNA follows: TGTGCCAGCAGCTTACAGGCAGGGATTGTAACAGATACGCAGTATTTT. Translating gives CASSLQAGIVTDTQYF. The chain is built from TRBV7-9 and TRBJ2-3, with a weak D call TRBD1 (5 bases). V dropped 2 bases and J dropped 3 bases, with 15 bases sitting between them. Germline V gene data show CDR1 as SEHNR and CDR2 as FQNEAQ (reference sequence). This CDR3 has 16 residues.

The chain links TRBV6-6 to TRBJ2-2; perhaps TRBD2 as D (6 bases). Germline V gives CDR1 MNHNY, CDR2 SVGAGI (reference sequence). V lost 3 bases and J lost 4, with 15 bases in between. The CDR3 consists of 16 residues. The CDR3 spells CASSYFGTRGTGELFF. The CDR3, as DNA: TGTGCCAGCAGTTATTTTGGGACTCGAGGCACCGGGGAGCTGTTTTTT.

This clone was seen only once. The chain recombines TRBV7-3 with TRBJ2-7; TRBD1 agrees at 7 bases. Germline V gives CDR1 SGHTA, CDR2 FQGTGA. Trimming took 5 bases from V and 3 from J; bases not matched to a gene: 13. The CDR3 has 16 residues. The CDR3 bases are TGTGCCAGCAGCACCCACCGGGACAGAAAAGACTACGAGCAGTACGTC. Amino acid sequence: CASSTHRDRKDYEQYV.

This clone was seen only a few times. The V gene is TRBV7-2, the J gene TRBJ1-5; D remains ambiguous. This CDR3 is 12 amino acids long. In germline, CDR1 is SGHTA, CDR2 FQGNSA. The V gene lost 5 bases and the J gene lost 6 bases, with 8 bases spanning the gap. CDR3 loop: CASSRLLQPQHF. The CDR3, as DNA: TGTGCCAGCAGCCGCCTACTTCAGCCCCAGCATTTT. The variable domain in full, with the rest retrieved from reference TRBV7-2 and TRBJ1-5, is GAGVSQSPSNKVTEKGKDVELRCDPISGHTALYWYRQSLGQGLEFLIYFQGNSAPDKSGLPSDRFSAERTGGSVSTLTIQRTQQEDSAVYLCASSRLLQPQHFGDGTRLSIL.

J is TRBJ1-6 and V is TRBV7-2, with D unresolved. From germline, CDR1 is SGHTA and CDR2 FQGNSA. This CDR3 has 15 amino acids. V lost 7 bases, J lost 9 bases, and 19 bases lay in between. The DNA of the CDR3 is TGTGCCAGCATCCCATTCATGGGGAGTGGTTCACCCCTCCACTTT. Protein: CASIPFMGSGSPLHF.

The J gene is TRBJ1-1, the V gene TRBV9; no reliable D call. Trimming cost V 5 bases and J 6 bases, with 14 bases left between them. The CDR3 has 13 residues. Per the germline V gene, CDR1 is SGDLS and CDR2 is YYNGEE. The DNA of the CDR3 is TGTGCCAGCAGTCGCCTTATTCAGTCTGAAGCTTTCTTT. As protein: CASSRLIQSEAFF.

V gene TRBV9 combines with J gene TRBJ1-2; D might be TRBD1 (6 bases). V was trimmed by 4 bases and J by 3 bases, leaving 10 bases between them. CDR3 length equals 13 residues. Germline V gene sequence: CDR1 SGDLS, CDR2 YYNGEE. The CDR3 sequence is CASSSRQDYGYTF. CDR3 DNA sequence: TGTGCCAGCAGCTCCCGACAGGACTATGGCTACACCTTC. Looking up the rest from reference TRBV9 and TRBJ1-2 gives the full variable domain: DSGVTQTPKHLITATGQRVTLRCSPRSGDLSVYWYQQSLDQGLQFLIQYYNGEERAKGNILERFSAQQFPDLHSELNLSSLELGDSALYFCASSSRQDYGYTFGSGTRLTVV.

This chain connects TRBV18 to TRBJ1-2, with 7 bases identical to TRBD1. This CDR3 has 14 residues. Germline CDR1 KGHSH, CDR2 LQKENI. V was clipped by 6 bases and J by 2 bases; unmatched bases: 6. DNA of the CDR3: TGTGCCAGCTCGCATGACAGGGAGAACTATGGCTACACCTTC. As protein: CASSHDRENYGYTF.

This chain connects TRBV10-3 to TRBJ1-6; D remains ambiguous. V lost 1 base to trimming and J lost 6 bases, with 7 bases between them. The germline V gene encodes CDR1 ENHRY and CDR2 SYGVKD. CDR3 length: 14 residues. The CDR3 spells CAISEWRANSPLHF. As DNA, the CDR3 is TGTGCCATCAGTGAGTGGAGGGCTAATTCACCCCTCCACTTT.

The chain joins TRBV9 to TRBJ2-3; D may match TRBD1 or TRBD2 (5 bases each). CDR1 is SGDLS, CDR2 YYNGEE, per germline. The CDR3 sequence is 16 residues long. The V end was cut by 1 base, the J end by 1 base, with 13 bases between. CDR3 coding DNA: TGTGCCAGCAGCGTACGGGGCAAACTAGGCACAGATACGCAGTATTTT. It translates to CASSVRGKLGTDTQYF. The full variable domain, its missing parts supplied by reference TRBV9 and TRBJ2-3, is DSGVTQTPKHLITATGQRVTLRCSPRSGDLSVYWYQQSLDQGLQFLIQYYNGEERAKGNILERFSAQQFPDLHSELNLSSLELGDSALYFCASSVRGKLGTDTQYFGPGTRLTVL.

This clone is a singleton in its sample. This chain joins TRBV6-5 and TRBJ1-2; D is unclear. V lost 5 bases and J 6 bases, leaving 16 bases between the germline ends. Per germline, CDR1 MNHEY and CDR2 SVGAGI. This CDR3 spans 14 amino acids. DNA of the CDR3: TGTGCCAGCAGTCCAAGAGGATTCGGGAATGGCTACACCTTC. This codes for CASSPRGFGNGYTF.

The V gene is TRBV25-1, the J gene TRBJ1-6, with D maybe TRBD1 (6 bases). The CDR3 spans 16 residues. Germline V gene lookup returns CDR1 MGHDK and CDR2 SYGVNS. The ends were cut back, 4 bases at V and 9 bases at J, with 19 bases in the middle. The CDR3 loop is CASSGPRQVPGSPLHF. In DNA form, the CDR3 reads TGTGCCAGCAGTGGGCCCAGACAGGTCCCGGGTTCACCCCTCCACTTT.

The genes are TRBV30 and TRBJ1-5, with 9 bases identical to TRBD1. J gave up 4 bases and V 5 bases, and 3 bases lay outside the gene matches. The CDR3 is 13 amino acids. Per the germline V gene, CDR1 is GTSNPN and CDR2 is SVGIG (reference sequence). The CDR3 DNA reads as TGTGCCTGGGCGGACAGGGGTAATCAGCCCCAGCATTTT. Protein sequence: CAWADRGNQPQHF. Full variable domain (missing parts from reference TRBV30 and TRBJ1-5): SQTIHQWPATLVQPVGSPLSLECTVEGTSNPNLYWYRQAAGRGLQLLFYSVGIGQISSEVPQNLSASRPQDRQFILSSKKLLLSDSGFYLCAWADRGNQPQHFGDGTRLSIL.

This clone has just one count. V and J are TRBV19 and TRBJ1-5; 9 nucleotides line up with TRBD1. CDR1 is LNHDA and CDR2 is SQIVND in the germline V gene (reference sequence). This CDR3 comprises 16 residues. V was pared by 0 bases and J by 6 bases, with 6 bases of the junction left unmatched. CDR3 nucleotides: TGTGCCAGTAGTATAGAAGGGACAGGGATCACTCAGCCCCAGCATTTT. Its translation: CASSIEGTGITQPQHF.

This rearrangement joins TRBV10-3 to TRBJ1-2; D might be TRBD1 (5 bases). CDR3 length equals 15 residues. V shed 0 bases and J shed 2 bases, with 10 bases lying between them. CDR1 ENHRY and CDR2 SYGVKD come from the germline V gene. CDR3 in DNA: TGTGCCATCAGTGAGTCTGACAGATTCAACTATGGCTACACCTTC. Residues: CAISESDRFNYGYTF.

This rearrangement joins TRBV24-1 to TRBJ2-3; no firm D call. The CDR3 totals 14 residues. Looked up from germline, CDR1 is KGHDR and CDR2 is SFDVKD. The germline V and J ends were trimmed by 0 bases and 1 base, with 4 bases remaining between them. CDR3 sequence (DNA): TGTGCCACCAGTGATTTGGTCGGCACAGATACGCAGTATTTT. Translating gives CATSDLVGTDTQYF.

V and J are TRBV29-1 and TRBJ2-5; D possibly corresponds to TRBD1 (5 bases). The CDR3 spans 12 residues. Trimming took 4 bases from V and 6 from J, leaving 12 bases between them. The germline CDR1 and CDR2 sequences are SQVTM and ANQGSEA. The CDR3 DNA reads TGCAGCGTTGTTAAGGCAGGGAAGACCCAGTACTTC. The encoded protein is CSVVKAGKTQYF.

The chain combines TRBV28 with TRBJ1-3; D possibly corresponds to TRBD1 (5 bases). This CDR3 has 16 amino acids. Per the germline V gene, CDR1 is MDHEN and CDR2 is SYDVKM. Trimming removed 5 bases from V and 6 bases from J, with 20 bases in between. CDR3 amino acids: CASSPPFRGVENTIYF. In nucleotides, the CDR3 is TGTGCCAGCAGTCCACCGTTCCGGGGGGTTGAAAACACCATATATTTT.

This chain connects TRBV11-3 to TRBJ2-1, with D possibly being TRBD1 (5 bases). V lost 5 bases and J lost 10, with 15 bases in between. Looked up from germline, CDR1 is SGHNT and CDR2 is YENEEA. The CDR3 spans 13 residues. CDR3 in amino acids: CASSPRGLGEQFF. CDR3 nucleotides: TGTGCCAGCAGCCCTAGGGGATTGGGCGAGCAGTTCTTC.

This chain links TRBV4-1 with TRBJ2-5; TRBD2 aligns across 10 bases. The junction had 1 base not matched to a gene; V was cut back by 3 bases and J by 3 bases. This CDR3 is 14 amino acids long. Germline V gene sequence: CDR1 MGHRA, CDR2 YSYEKL. The CDR3 DNA sequence: TGCGCCAGCAGCCACGGGACTAGCGAAGAGACCCAGTACTTC. Protein product: CASSHGTSEETQYF.